The rows below give T cell receptor beta chains drawn from one sample of a study of CXCR4 blockade with PD-1 therapy in pancreatic cancer. Clones were sequenced by immunoSEQ multiplex PCR, and TCRdb holds only the in-frame ones, with some missing. This table holds hundreds of clones, approximately 30% found once. Input material: tumor tissue. Every receptor here comes from a human donor with pancreatic ductal adenocarcinoma. CDR3s include the opening cysteine and the closing phenylalanine or tryptophan. The D gene is left open where the match is weak. Clone size is given as once, few, many or a size class.

J gene | clone size | D gene | V gene | CDR3 protein | CDR3 DNA
TRBJ2-3 | few | - | TRBV5-1 | CASRRITRSDTQYF | TGCGCCAGCAGACGGATCACCCGATCAGATACGCAGTATTTT